This passage covers 27 T cell receptor beta chains from one sample sequenced in a study of cytomegalovirus exposure and HLA in healthy donors. This table comes from immunoSEQ multiplex PCR, and its TCRdb copy is limited to in-frame clones, with some not included. The sample has 200,000 to 250,000 clones, around 87% seen once; the top ten hold about 2%. Sequenced input: PBMCs. These receptors were collected from a woman aged 18 to 35 in good health and CMV-seropositive.

This clone has just one count. CDR3: CASSFPSTDTQYF. For the CDR3, the DNA is TGTGCCAGCAGCTTCCCTAGCACAGATACGCAGTATTTT. The V gene is TRBV7-3, the J gene TRBJ2-3; D gene uncertain. CDR3 length: 13 amino acids. Trimming shortened V by 3 bases and J by 0 bases, and 4 bases separated the two germline ends. Germline assignment: CDR1 SGHTA and CDR2 FQGTGA.

This sequence joins TRBV4-1 and TRBJ2-3; D perhaps matches TRBD2 (5 bases). Germline V CDR1 and CDR2: MGHRA, YSYEKL. The CDR3 covers 17 residues. Trimming left V 1 base short and J 0 bases short, with 14 bases between. CDR3 amino acids: CASSQGPGISSTDTQYF. The CDR3 nucleotides read TGCGCCAGCAGCCAAGGCCCCGGGATTTCTAGCACAGATACGCAGTATTTT.

V and J are TRBV27 and TRBJ2-1; TRBD1 matches 7 bases. The germline V gene has CDR1 MNHEY and CDR2 SMNVEV (reference sequence). This CDR3 contains 17 residues. Trimming cost V 6 bases and J 7 bases; bases outside gene matches: 18. The CDR3 here is CASRLRLYRGEGNEQFF. CDR3 sequence (DNA): TGTGCCAGCAGACTACGTTTATACAGGGGAGAGGGGAATGAGCAGTTCTTC.

The chain recombines TRBV6-1 with TRBJ1-1; no firm D call. This CDR3 contains 13 residues. Trimming left V 1 base short and J 8 bases short, with 11 bases between. The germline V gene encodes CDR1 MNHNS and CDR2 SASEGT. The CDR3 region has the DNA TGTGCCAGCAGTGAAGAATCAGATTCCGAAGCTTTCTTT. Its translation: CASSEESDSEAFF.

This sequence joins TRBV15 and TRBJ1-1, with a tentative D call TRBD1 (6 bases). Germline CDR1 is LNHNV and CDR2 is YYDKDF (reference sequence). Trimming left V 0 bases short and J 5 bases short, with 13 bases between. CDR3 length: 15 amino acids. CDR3 in DNA: TGTGCCACCAGCAGAGATCTGGGGAGGGGGACTGAAGCTTTCTTT. The encoded protein is CATSRDLGRGTEAFF.

The chain links TRBV5-1 to TRBJ2-1, with 8 nucleotides matching TRBD2. CDR3 size: 15 residues. The ends lost 0 bases at V and 7 bases at J; junction bases unmatched: 6. Germline lookup yields CDR1 SGHRS and CDR2 YFSETQ. In nucleotides, the CDR3 is TGCGCCAGCAGCTTGGGACCGGGAGGGTCGAATGAGCAGTTCTTC. As protein: CASSLGPGGSNEQFF.

This clone was found once. This chain connects TRBV28 to TRBJ2-1; 8 bases are a match to TRBD1. J was trimmed by 3 bases and V by 7 bases; bases with no gene match: 5. The CDR3 has 14 residues. Germline assignment: CDR1 MDHEN and CDR2 SYDVKM. The CDR3 DNA reads as TGTGCCAGCAACACAGGGGGACTCTACAATGAGCAGTTCTTC. Translation: CASNTGGLYNEQFF. Together with reference TRBV28 and TRBJ2-1, the CDR3 gives the full variable domain: DVKVTQSSRYLVKRTGEKVFLECVQDMDHENMFWYRQDPGLGLRLIYFSYDVKMKEKGDIPEGYSVSREKKERFSLILESASTNQTSMYLCASNTGGLYNEQFFGPGTRLTVL.

The chain uses TRBV9 and TRBJ2-3; TRBD2 aligns across 7 bases. The CDR3 runs to 17 residues. The V and J ends lost 1 base and 3 bases, in that order; junction bases with no gene match: 11. The germline V gene encodes CDR1 SGDLS and CDR2 YYNGEE. The CDR3 loop reads CASSVRGGRVTTDTQYF. Written as DNA, the CDR3 is TGTGCCAGCAGCGTACGGGGTGGGAGGGTGACGACAGATACGCAGTATTTT.

The rearrangement uses TRBV7-9 and TRBJ2-6; 8 nucleotides align to TRBD1. The V gene end was trimmed by 5 bases and the J gene end by 0 bases; junction bases not matched to a gene: 9. In germline, CDR1 is SEHNR, CDR2 FQNEAQ (reference sequence). The CDR3 runs to 18 residues. In DNA form, the CDR3 reads TGTGCCAGCAGCCCGGACAGGGACCTTCTCTCTGGGGCCAACGTCCTGACTTTC. It yields the protein CASSPDRDLLSGANVLTF. The full variable domain, rest sourced from reference TRBV7-9 and TRBJ2-6, is DTGVSQNPRHKITKRGQNVTFRCDPISEHNRLYWYRQTLGQGPEFLTYFQNEAQLEKSRLLSDRFSAERPKGSFSTLEIQRTEQGDSAMYLCASSPDRDLLSGANVLTFGAGSRLTVL.

This chain links TRBV2 with TRBJ1-1; 9 nucleotides line up with TRBD1. The CDR3 runs to 14 residues. CDR1 is SNHLY and CDR2 is FYNNEI in the germline V gene. V was clipped by 6 bases and J by 5 bases; unmatched bases: 7. The CDR3 sequence: CASSADRGGTEAFF. The CDR3 DNA reads as TGTGCCAGCAGCGCGGACAGGGGAGGGACTGAAGCTTTCTTT.

V usage is TRBV7-6 and J usage is TRBJ1-3, with 7 nucleotides matching TRBD1. Germline V gives CDR1 SGHVS, CDR2 FNYEAQ. The ends lost 4 bases at V and 4 bases at J; junction bases unmatched: 1. There are 13 residues in the CDR3. CDR3 in amino acids: CASSSDRGNTIYF. CDR3 coding DNA: TGTGCCAGCAGCTCGGACAGGGGAAACACCATATATTTT.

This rearrangement joins TRBV9 to TRBJ2-7; 11 bases align to TRBD2. CDR3 size: 16 residues. Germline V gene sequence: CDR1 SGDLS, CDR2 YYNGEE. With 0 bases clipped from V and 4 bases from J, the junction kept 6 bases outside the gene matches. The CDR3 is CASSVGASGRTYEQYF. The CDR3 nucleotides are TGTGCCAGCAGCGTAGGGGCTAGCGGGAGGACATACGAGCAGTACTTC.

Details on this clone: The junction does not match germline at one end; this may be a read error. The sample carries other DNA sequences with the same CDR3. This sequence joins TRBV2 and TRBJ2-7, with 7 bases aligning to TRBD2. CDR3 length: 11 residues. Germline V gene lookup returns CDR1 SNHLY and CDR2 FYNNEI. This CDR3 is CASTSGYEQYF. The CDR3 DNA sequence: TGTGCCAGCACTAGCGGCTACGAGCAGTATTTC.

This chain links TRBV7-9 with TRBJ1-1; 9 bases line up with TRBD1. The CDR3 length is 16 residues. The germline gives CDR1 SEHNR, CDR2 FQNEAQ (reference sequence). The V and J ends lost 2 bases and 3 bases, in that order; junction bases with no gene match: 7. The CDR3 DNA sequence: TGTGCCAGCAGCTTAAGGGGACAGGGTTACGACACTGAAGCTTTCTTT. This encodes CASSLRGQGYDTEAFF.

As to this clone: Germline is not matched at one junction end, which may reflect a read error. V and J are TRBV6-1 and TRBJ1-3; 7 bases agree with TRBD1. This CDR3 region has 13 residues. Germline V gene data show CDR1 as MNHNS and CDR2 as SASEGT. The CDR3 bases are TGTGCTGCTACGGAGGGGGCCGATCCCCACCCCCTATTT. Residues: CAATEGADPHPLF.

The chain links TRBV18 to TRBJ2-3; D remains unclear. There are 13 residues in the CDR3. Germline assignment: CDR1 KGHSH and CDR2 LQKENI. Trimming removed 6 bases from V and 4 bases from J, with 11 bases in between. The CDR3 nucleotides are TGTGCCAGCTCTCCCGAGTTTGCAGATACGCAGTATTTT. It specifies CASSPEFADTQYF.

CDR3 bases: TGTGCCAGCAGTGATGGGGAGGGACAGGGAAGAGATACGCAGTATTTT. It yields the protein CASSDGEGQGRDTQYF. The V call is TRBV6-1, the J call TRBJ2-3, with 9 bases that match TRBD1. CDR1 is MNHNS and CDR2 is SASEGT in the germline V gene. V dropped 3 bases and J dropped 5; count of bases not matched to a gene: 9. The CDR3 loop spans 16 amino acids.

The chain carries TRBV2 and TRBJ2-1, with 8 bases matching TRBD1. Trimming took 7 bases from V and 4 from J; bases not matched to a gene: 6. The length of the CDR3 is 14 residues. Germline V gene data show CDR1 as SNHLY and CDR2 as FYNNEI. CDR3: CASTDRGSYNEQFF. CDR3 nucleotides: TGTGCCAGCACAGACAGGGGATCATACAATGAGCAGTTCTTC.

The chain uses TRBV7-9 and TRBJ2-7, with 14 bases that match TRBD2. After removal of 1 base from V and 6 bases from J, the junction contained 14 bases not matched to a gene. Per the germline V gene, CDR1 is SEHNR and CDR2 is FQNEAQ (reference sequence). This CDR3 has 19 residues. This CDR3 is CASSLGSTSGRAWEGEQYF. CDR3 coding DNA: TGTGCCAGCAGCTTAGGGTCGACTAGCGGGAGGGCCTGGGAGGGCGAGCAGTACTTC.

The rearrangement joins TRBV5-1 to TRBJ2-7, with a tentative D call TRBD1 (6 bases). The CDR3 runs to 14 residues. The germline V gene encodes CDR1 SGHRS and CDR2 YFSETQ. V lost 4 bases and J 3 bases, leaving 14 bases between the germline ends. The CDR3 spells CASSPDQGYYEQYF. In DNA form, the CDR3 reads TGCGCCAGCAGCCCGGATCAGGGGTACTACGAGCAGTACTTC.

The V gene is TRBV19, the J gene TRBJ1-1, with a possible D match to TRBD1 (6 bases). Germline V lookup: CDR1 LNHDA, CDR2 SQIVND (reference sequence). Deletions cut 5 bases from V and 5 bases from J, with 12 bases between. This CDR3 spans 13 amino acids. CDR3: CASSPPGVTEAFF. As DNA, the CDR3 is TGTGCCAGTAGTCCCCCAGGGGTTACTGAAGCTTTCTTT.

This clone came up once. The chain has TRBV19 and TRBJ2-7; the D gene is possibly TRBD2 (6 bases). The CDR3 is 15 amino acids. Germline loops: CDR1 LNHDA, CDR2 SQIVND (reference sequence). V was clipped by 2 bases and J by 3 bases, with 14 bases between them. CDR3 protein: CASSIRGGGLYEQYF. The CDR3 DNA reads TGTGCCAGTAGTATAAGGGGAGGCGGCCTCTACGAGCAGTACTTC.

The chain employs TRBV4-1 and TRBJ2-7, with 7 bases aligning to TRBD2. The CDR3 contains 15 residues. With 4 bases clipped from V and 2 bases from J, the junction kept 8 bases outside the gene matches. Germline CDR1 MGHRA, CDR2 YSYEKL. The CDR3 loop reads CASSPRTSSTYEQYF. The DNA for the CDR3 is TGCGCCAGCAGCCCTCGGACTAGTTCAACCTACGAGCAGTACTTC.

The CDR3: CASRPDGAYEQYF. CDR3 nucleotides: TGTGCCAGCAGACCCGACGGGGCCTACGAGCAGTACTTC. This rearrangement joins TRBV5-4 to TRBJ2-7; tentatively, D is TRBD2 (5 bases). CDR1 and CDR2 (germline): SGHNT, YYREEE (reference sequence). This CDR3 has 13 residues. V lost 5 bases, J lost 2 bases, and 11 bases lay in between.

The rearrangement links TRBV19 to TRBJ2-3; D not certain. The germline V gene encodes CDR1 LNHDA and CDR2 SQIVND (reference sequence). The CDR3 loop spans 14 amino acids. V was shortened by 7 bases and J by 2 bases, with 13 bases between the two germline ends. The CDR3 spells CASTESPSTDTQYF. As DNA, the CDR3 is TGTGCCAGTACCGAGAGTCCCTCCACAGATACGCAGTATTTT.

The CDR3 loop reads CASSLSAGWQYF. The CDR3 DNA sequence: TGTGCCAGCAGCCTAAGCGCGGGGTGGCAGTACTTC. The chain joins TRBV7-9 to TRBJ2-7, with D perhaps TRBD2 (6 bases). Trimming took 5 bases from V and 9 from J, leaving 14 bases between them. The germline CDR1 and CDR2 sequences are SEHNR and FQNEAQ (reference sequence). This CDR3 region has 12 residues.

CDR3: CASSGGQGTDTQYF. CDR3 nucleotide sequence: TGTGCCAGCAGCGGAGGACAGGGAACAGATACGCAGTATTTT. The chain employs TRBV9 and TRBJ2-3; 8 bases line up with TRBD1. Looked up from germline, CDR1 is SGDLS and CDR2 is YYNGEE. V lost 3 bases to trimming and J lost 3 bases; unmatched junction nucleotides: 3. The CDR3 is made up of 14 amino acids.